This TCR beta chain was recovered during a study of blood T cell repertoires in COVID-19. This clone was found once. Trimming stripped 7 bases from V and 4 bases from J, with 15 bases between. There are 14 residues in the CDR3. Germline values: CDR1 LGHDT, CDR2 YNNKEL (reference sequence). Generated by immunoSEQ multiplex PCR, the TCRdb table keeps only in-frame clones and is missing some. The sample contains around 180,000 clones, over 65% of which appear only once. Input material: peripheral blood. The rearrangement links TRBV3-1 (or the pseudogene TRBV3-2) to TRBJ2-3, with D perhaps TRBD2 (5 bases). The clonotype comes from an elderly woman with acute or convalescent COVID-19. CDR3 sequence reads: CASKGIAGPDTQYF. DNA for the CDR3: TGTGCCAGCAAGGGCATCGCGGGCCCAGATACGCAGTATTTT.